This TCR beta chain was observed in a study of blood T cells in healthy people across ages. Study as a whole: About one barcoded TCR beta cDNA was captured per two T cells.

The CDR3 spans 15 residues. Germline CDR1 SQVTM, CDR2 ANQGSEA. Alongside a J-beta primer mix, a sample-barcoded 5' primer served in a second PCR lasting about 7 to 11 cycles. TCRdb reprocessed the 5' RACE reads with MiXCR, giving one entry per CDR3 protein. The data show 600,000 to 900,000 distinct CDR3 sequences, with roughly 24% seen just once and around 3% held by the top ten. Overall study findings and caveats: Long-lived donors had more naive CD4+ cells and higher diversity than aged donors.

In regard to this clonotype: The antigen is undetermined.

The same sample was also used in a study of T cells of mothers and their children. That report notes: All extracted RNA went into cDNA synthesis, about 1.4 ug per 15 ul.

The sequenced sample consisted of blood. The clonotype originates from a boy between 10 and 17 years old in good health. The V and J genes are TRBV29-1 and TRBJ2-5, with D maybe TRBD1 (5 bases). The J call is uncertain, as TRBJ2-7 better fits the DNA end. CDR3 coding DNA: TGCAGCGTTGTGACGGTCTGGGGCTATTCTTACGAGCAGTACTTC. Protein: CSVVTVWGYSYEQYF.